Below, 11 T cell receptor beta chains from the same sample are listed, as sequenced in a study of human T cells and chemical hapten exposure. Described time point: patch test 2, 6 weeks after DPC sensitization. The treatment: therapeutic diphenylcyclopropenone sensitization with weekly scalp DPC. Someone pulled total RNA out of unfractionated whole blood. TCRdb re-derived calls from the RACE reads in MiXCR, one entry per CDR3 protein. Among 35,000 to 50,000 distinct CDR3 sequences listed, 8.5% to 10% were seen once. This material consisted of whole blood, taken in connection with sensitization to the hapten diphenylcyclopropenone (DPC). The receptors originated from a woman in her 30s with alopecia areata. Some clones in this sample may be carry-over from other donors' samples.

This clonotype was seen a handful of times. The chain joins TRBV7-9 to TRBJ2-6; a possible D gene is TRBD2 (5 bases). The CDR3 is made up of 15 amino acids. CDR1 and CDR2 from the germline V gene are SEHNR and FQNEAQ (reference sequence). Trimming cost V 4 bases and J 4 bases, with 11 bases left between them. This CDR3 reads CASSSQSGGANVLTF. DNA for the CDR3: TGTGCCAGCAGCTCGCAATCGGGAGGGGCCAACGTCCTGACTTTC.

The table lists this clonotype with many counts. The V and J genes are TRBV12-3 or TRBV12-4 and TRBJ2-7, with TRBD1 matching over 7 bases. The V and J ends lost 6 bases and 2 bases, in that order; junction bases with no gene match: 10. The CDR3 totals 15 residues. Here the CDR3 reads CASSSGTVFPYEQYF. In DNA, the CDR3 is TGTGCCAGCAGCTCCGGGACAGTATTCCCCTACGAGCAGTACTTC.

This clonotype was detected ten times or more. The chain joins TRBV6-6 to TRBJ2-3; 7 bases map to TRBD2. Unmatched junction bases numbered 7, after V lost 6 bases and J lost 4 bases. Germline CDR1 and CDR2: MNHNY and SVGAGI (reference sequence). The length of the CDR3 is 14 residues. The CDR3 DNA is TGTGCCAGCAGAGGGAGGGAGTACGCAGATACGCAGTATTTT. It is translated as CASRGREYADTQYF.

This sequence joins TRBV5-1 and TRBJ2-7; the match to TRBD1 covers 8 bases. The CDR3 sequence is 15 residues long. Germline V lookup: CDR1 SGHRS, CDR2 YFSETQ. V shed 3 bases and J 1 base; nucleotides not matched to a gene: 6. CDR3 in amino acids: CASSYGQGTSYEQYF. CDR3 nucleotide sequence: TGCGCCAGCAGCTACGGACAGGGAACGTCCTACGAGCAGTACTTC.

This clonotype occurred a few times. The chain employs TRBV29-1 and TRBJ1-4; TRBD1 agrees at 9 bases. Germline CDR1 SQVTM, CDR2 ANQGSEA. This CDR3 region has 13 residues. The ends lost 7 bases at V and 7 bases at J; junction bases unmatched: 7. Written as DNA, the CDR3 is TGCAGCGCTGGAGGACAGGGGAGTGAAAAACTGTTTTTT. Amino acids: CSAGGQGSEKLFF.

The table lists this clonotype with many counts. The V and J genes are TRBV6-1 and TRBJ2-7; 7 bases line up with TRBD1. The CDR3 covers 14 residues. V dropped 6 bases and J dropped 8; count of bases not matched to a gene: 13. Per the germline V gene, CDR1 is MNHNS and CDR2 is SASEGT. CDR3 nucleotides: TGTGCCAGCAGGTCCGACAGGGCCTCGCAGAAGCAGTACTTC. This sequence encodes CASRSDRASQKQYF.

This chain links TRBV29-1 with TRBJ1-1; the D gene is possibly TRBD1 (5 bases). Per the germline V gene, CDR1 is SQVTM and CDR2 is ANQGSEA. The CDR3 runs 15 residues. V was pared by 4 bases and J by 4 bases, with 19 bases between. CDR3 sequence: CSVAPGLTTSTEAFF. As DNA, the CDR3 is TGCAGCGTTGCACCGGGACTAACGACGAGCACTGAAGCTTTCTTT.

This clonotype was recorded at least ten times. This chain links TRBV9 with TRBJ2-7; 7 bases map to TRBD1. The germline V gene encodes CDR1 SGDLS and CDR2 YYNGEE. CDR3 length equals 13 residues. The V segment lost 3 bases and the J segment 1 base; nucleotides outside the gene matches: 1. CDR3 in DNA: TGTGCCAGCAGCGGGGACAGTTCCTACGAGCAGTACTTC. Translated, it gives CASSGDSSYEQYF. Based on the CDR3 plus reference TRBV9 and TRBJ2-7, the full variable domain is DSGVTQTPKHLITATGQRVTLRCSPRSGDLSVYWYQQSLDQGLQFLIQYYNGEERAKGNILERFSAQQFPDLHSELNLSSLELGDSALYFCASSGDSSYEQYFGPGTRLTVT.

V is TRBV20-1 and J is TRBJ2-3, with 14 bases fitting TRBD2. Germline values: CDR1 DFQATT, CDR2 SNEGSKA (reference sequence). The CDR3 is 19 amino acids. J gave up 0 bases and V 4 bases, and 12 bases lay outside the gene matches. This CDR3 is CSAKPIPGLAGASTDTQYF. The CDR3 DNA follows: TGCAGTGCTAAACCTATCCCGGGACTAGCGGGGGCGAGCACAGATACGCAGTATTTT.

The J gene is TRBJ1-2, the V gene TRBV27; the D gene is possibly TRBD1 (5 bases). CDR3 size: 15 residues. Trimming left V 5 bases short and J 8 bases short, with 21 bases between. Germline CDR1 and CDR2: MNHEY and SMNVEV (reference sequence). The CDR3 nucleotides are TGTGCCAGCAGTCCCACCCGGATGGGGGGAGGAGGCTACACCTTC. It codes for CASSPTRMGGGGYTF.

There are many counts of this clonotype. This chain links TRBV20-1 with TRBJ2-7; D might be TRBD2 (6 bases). The CDR3 totals 16 residues. V lost 5 bases, J lost 0 bases, and 20 bases lay in between. The germline gives CDR1 DFQATT, CDR2 SNEGSKA (reference sequence). The CDR3 reads CSAGDPGTSSSYEQYF. In nucleotides, the CDR3 is TGCAGTGCTGGCGATCCCGGGACTTCGAGCTCCTACGAGCAGTACTTC.